These 22 T cell receptor beta chains came from one sample sequenced in a study of shared clonotypes between healthy human individuals. Sequencing used immunoSEQ multiplex PCR; TCRdb keeps in-frame clones, though not all of them. The data contain roughly 640,000 clones, around 97% of them singletons. The sequencing sample was made of naive CD4+ T cells sorted from blood. Subset in this sample: CD45RA+ positively selected. These receptor sequences come from a woman aged 30 to 39 in good health.

V is TRBV27 and J is TRBJ1-1; tentative D call: TRBD1 (5 bases). The CDR3 covers 15 residues. CDR1 and CDR2 (germline): MNHEY, SMNVEV (reference sequence). V was pared by 1 base and J by 3 bases, with 12 bases between. CDR3 sequence: CASSLLQGSYTEAFF. In DNA, the CDR3 is TGTGCCAGCAGTTTATTGCAGGGTTCGTACACTGAAGCTTTCTTT.

With respect to this clone: The junction departs from the called germline gene at one end, perhaps through a read error. The chain couples TRBV6-6 to TRBJ2-5; the match to TRBD1 covers 7 bases. The CDR3 is 12 amino acids. Per germline, CDR1 MNHNY and CDR2 SVGAGI (reference sequence). Here the CDR3 DNA reads TGTGCCAGCACCGATGCGACAGGGTCCTTCGACTTC. Its protein is CASTDATGSFDF.

This chain connects TRBV6-1 to TRBJ2-1; no firm D call. The CDR3 extends over 16 amino acids. Per the germline V gene, CDR1 is MNHNS and CDR2 is SASEGT. The V end was cut by 2 bases, the J end by 4 bases, with 15 bases between. In nucleotides, the CDR3 is TGTGCCAGCAGTGAACGAAGGCAGCCATCTTACAATGAGCAGTTCTTC. Translating gives CASSERRQPSYNEQFF.

The chain recombines TRBV18 with TRBJ2-7; 7 bases fit TRBD2. V dropped 6 bases and J dropped 3; count of bases not matched to a gene: 8. The CDR3 is 14 residues long. The germline V gene has CDR1 KGHSH and CDR2 LQKENI. The chain's CDR3 is CASSSGAHGYEQYF. Here the CDR3 DNA reads TGTGCCAGCTCGAGCGGGGCCCACGGCTACGAGCAGTACTTC. Filled out from reference TRBV18 and TRBJ2-7, the complete variable domain reads NAGVMQNPRHLVRRRGQEARLRCSPMKGHSHVYWYRQLPEEGLKFMVYLQKENIIDESGMPKERFSAEFPKEGPSILRIQQVVRGDSAAYFCASSSGAHGYEQYFGPGTRLTVT.

V gene TRBV15 combines with J gene TRBJ1-2, with 10 bases identical to TRBD1. Trimming at V came to 2 bases and at J to 4 bases, leaving 7 bases not matched to a gene. CDR3 length: 16 residues. Germline values: CDR1 LNHNV, CDR2 YYDKDF (reference sequence). DNA for the CDR3: TGTGCCACCAGCAGATCGACAGGGGGCGCCGGCTATGGCTACACCTTC. Amino acids: CATSRSTGGAGYGYTF.

This chain connects TRBV29-1 to TRBJ2-2; D is ambiguous. The V gene's germline CDR1 is SQVTM and CDR2 ANQGSEA. Trimming left V 4 bases short and J 7 bases short, with 7 bases between. This CDR3 region has 11 residues. CDR3 sequence reads: CSVAWHGELFF. CDR3 in DNA: TGCAGCGTTGCTTGGCACGGGGAGCTGTTTTTT.

In its sample, this clone was seen once. This chain links TRBV15 with TRBJ1-1; D is possibly TRBD1 (6 bases). The CDR3 contains 15 residues. Trimming cost V 1 base and J 3 bases, with 12 bases left between them. Germline assignment: CDR1 LNHNV and CDR2 YYDKDF (reference sequence). CDR3 sequence: CATSRVDRRYTEAFF. CDR3 bases: TGTGCCACCAGCAGAGTAGACAGGAGGTACACTGAAGCTTTCTTT.

The table lists this clone with a count of one. The V gene is TRBV11-1, the J gene TRBJ2-3, with a tentative D call TRBD2 (6 bases). The CDR3 contains 13 residues. V was clipped by 6 bases and J by 0 bases, with 7 bases between them. Germline V CDR1 and CDR2: SGHAT, FQDESV (reference sequence). CDR3 amino acids: CASRRDSTDTQYF. The CDR3 DNA sequence: TGTGCCAGCAGGCGGGATAGCACAGATACGCAGTATTTT.

J is TRBJ1-4 and V is TRBV6-6; D uncertain. The CDR3 runs to 14 residues. Trimming removed 4 bases at V and 8 bases at J, with 14 bases between. In germline, CDR1 is MNHNY, CDR2 SVGAGI (reference sequence). Here the CDR3 reads CASSSAGPREKLFF. CDR3 coding DNA: TGTGCCAGCAGTTCGGCCGGGCCGCGGGAAAAACTGTTTTTT.

The rearrangement links TRBV5-6 to TRBJ2-1; D might be TRBD2 (6 bases). This CDR3 has 15 amino acids. In germline, CDR1 is SGHDT, CDR2 YYEEEE. V lost 1 base, J lost 9 bases, and 17 bases lay in between. The CDR3 loop reads CASSLSAGMDTEQFF. Here the CDR3 DNA reads TGTGCCAGCAGCTTGTCCGCGGGGATGGACACTGAGCAGTTCTTC.

The chain has TRBV29-1 and TRBJ1-2; no clear D. Trimming removed 4 bases at V and 5 bases at J, with 8 bases between. The CDR3 runs to 11 residues. From germline, CDR1 is SQVTM and CDR2 ANQGSEA. The CDR3 sequence is CSVGEIYGYTF. CDR3 in DNA: TGCAGCGTTGGAGAAATTTATGGCTACACCTTC.

The CDR3 nucleotides read TGTGCCAGCAGCTTCACCGAGGGGGAGACCCAGTACTTC. Its protein is CASSFTEGETQYF. This chain links TRBV7-6 with TRBJ2-5, with D perhaps given as TRBD1 or TRBD2 (5 bases each). There are 13 residues in the CDR3. Germline V CDR1 and CDR2: SGHVS, FNYEAQ. V gave up 3 bases and J gave up 5 bases, with 10 bases separating them. Based on the CDR3 plus reference TRBV7-6 and TRBJ2-5, the full variable domain is GAGVSQSPRYKVTKRGQDVALRCDPISGHVSLYWYRQALGQGPEFLTYFNYEAQQDKSGLPNDRFSAERPEGSISTLTIQRTEQRDSAMYRCASSFTEGETQYFGPGTRLLVL.

This sequence joins TRBV20-1 and TRBJ2-1; D might be TRBD1 (6 bases). This CDR3 is built from 10 residues. CDR1 is DFQATT, CDR2 SNEGSKA, per germline (reference sequence). Trimming shortened V by 8 bases and J by 9 bases, and 11 bases separated the two germline ends. The CDR3 reads CSSGQLEQFF. CDR3 nucleotide sequence: TGCAGTTCCGGACAGCTTGAGCAGTTCTTC.

The chain combines TRBV6-5 with TRBJ2-7; a weak D match, TRBD1 (5 bases). The V end lost 4 bases, the J end lost 6 bases, and 13 bases lay between the germline ends. The CDR3 consists of 13 residues. Germline CDR1 MNHEY, CDR2 SVGAGI. The DNA of the CDR3 is TGTGCCAGCAGTTCCAGGAAAGACAGCGAGCAGTACTTC. Its protein product is CASSSRKDSEQYF.

This rearrangement joins TRBV28 to TRBJ2-3; D uncertain. V lost 4 bases and J lost 4, with 9 bases in between. There are 13 residues in the CDR3. Germline-derived CDR1 and CDR2 are MDHEN and SYDVKM. The chain's CDR3 is CASSSTPPDTQYF. DNA for the CDR3: TGTGCCAGCAGTTCAACCCCTCCAGATACGCAGTATTTT.

This rearrangement joins TRBV7-9 to TRBJ2-7; 9 bases match TRBD2. Germline V lookup: CDR1 SEHNR, CDR2 FQNEAQ (reference sequence). The CDR3 runs to 16 residues. After removal of 4 bases from V and 4 bases from J, the junction contained 11 bases not matched to a gene. DNA for the CDR3: TGTGCCAGCAGCTCACGCGCCTCTAGCGGGATGTACGAGCAGTACTTC. This codes for CASSSRASSGMYEQYF. The whole variable domain, remainder taken from reference TRBV7-9 and TRBJ2-7, is DTGVSQNPRHKITKRGQNVTFRCDPISEHNRLYWYRQTLGQGPEFLTYFQNEAQLEKSRLLSDRFSAERPKGSFSTLEIQRTEQGDSAMYLCASSSRASSGMYEQYFGPGTRLTVT.

The gene calls are TRBV5-4 and TRBJ1-4; no clear D gene. Germline lookup yields CDR1 SGHNT and CDR2 YYREEE (reference sequence). CDR3 length: 14 residues. With 2 bases removed from V and 8 bases from J, the gap between germline ends came to 13 bases. CDR3 loop: CASSLSQESEKLFF. CDR3 sequence (DNA): TGTGCCAGCAGCTTAAGCCAGGAGAGCGAAAAACTGTTTTTT.

The count of this clone is one. The genes are TRBV28 and TRBJ2-3; TRBD1 agrees at 9 bases. CDR3 length equals 16 residues. V lost 4 bases to trimming and J lost 0 bases; unmatched junction nucleotides: 5. Looked up from germline, CDR1 is MDHEN and CDR2 is SYDVKM. The DNA of the CDR3 is TGTGCCAGCAGTTCCTACAGGGGGCGCAGCACAGATACGCAGTATTTT. Its protein is CASSSYRGRSTDTQYF.

The rearrangement links TRBV5-4 to TRBJ2-2; 12 bases fit TRBD2. V lost 1 base, J lost 7 bases, and 14 bases stayed unmatched. CDR3 length: 19 amino acids. Germline CDR1 reads SGHNT; CDR2 reads YYREEE (reference sequence). The chain's CDR3 is CASSLTRTSGAVLGGELFF. As DNA, the CDR3 is TGTGCCAGCAGCTTGACCCGGACTAGCGGGGCGGTCCTGGGCGGGGAGCTGTTTTTT.

This sequence joins TRBV5-5 and TRBJ1-1; weak D call: TRBD1 (5 bases). The V gene lost 5 bases and the J gene lost 1 base, with 15 bases spanning the gap. The CDR3 runs to 15 residues. Germline V gene lookup returns CDR1 SGHKS and CDR2 YYEKEE (reference sequence). The CDR3 loop is CASRKDVTGNTEAFF. CDR3 DNA: TGTGCCAGCAGAAAAGACGTTACAGGGAACACTGAAGCTTTCTTT.

This chain joins TRBV19 and TRBJ2-2, with 11 positions matching TRBD2. CDR1 is LNHDA, CDR2 SQIVND, per germline (reference sequence). The length of the CDR3 is 15 residues. V lost 4 bases to trimming and J lost 8 bases; unmatched junction nucleotides: 6. This CDR3 is CASSNPGLAEGELFF. CDR3 DNA sequence: TGTGCCAGTAGTAATCCGGGACTAGCGGAAGGGGAGCTGTTTTTT.

The CDR3: CASSLANSLGETQYF. For the CDR3, the DNA is TGTGCCAGCAGCTTAGCGAACAGCTTAGGGGAGACCCAGTACTTC. J is TRBJ2-5 and V is TRBV7-7; D is uncertain. The CDR3 is made up of 15 amino acids. Germline assignment: CDR1 SSHAT and CDR2 FNYEAQ (reference sequence). V lost 0 bases and J lost 5, with 13 bases in between.